These 14 T cell receptor beta chains came from one sample sequenced in a study of OX40 agonist ivuxolimab in advanced cancers. TCRdb keeps only in-frame clones here, not all; method: immunoSEQ multiplex PCR. The table shows 70,000 to 95,000 clones, with approximately 87% occurring only once. Sequences were derived from CD4+ or CD8+ T cells sorted from blood, sampled in a trial of the OX40 agonist ivuxolimab. Every receptor here comes from an adult with an advanced solid tumor such as melanoma, head and neck, liver or kidney cancer.

This chain joins TRBV5-6 and TRBJ2-3, with 11 bases lining up with TRBD2. The trim removed 4 bases at V and 1 base at J, leaving 5 bases unmatched. Germline V CDR1 and CDR2: SGHDT, YYEEEE. This CDR3 spans 16 amino acids. The CDR3 DNA reads TGTGCCAGCAGCGGACCGGGACTAGCGGGCACAGATACGCAGTATTTT. Translated, it gives CASSGPGLAGTDTQYF. Full variable domain (missing parts from reference TRBV5-6 and TRBJ2-3): DAGVTQSPTHLIKTRGQQVTLRCSPKSGHDTVSWYQQALGQGPQFIFQYYEEEERQRGNFPDRFSGHQFPNYSSELNVNALLLGDSALYLCASSGPGLAGTDTQYFGPGTRLTVL.

The genes are TRBV7-8 and TRBJ2-1; D possibly corresponds to TRBD2 (7 bases). V lost 5 bases to trimming and J lost 0 bases, with 20 bases between them. The CDR3 covers 18 residues. The germline V gene has CDR1 SGHVS and CDR2 FQNEAQ. The CDR3 nucleotides are TGTGCCAGCAGCGGTTTCTCCCTAGCGGACAGCTCCTACAATGAGCAGTTCTTC. It encodes CASSGFSLADSSYNEQFF.

V is TRBV11-2 and J is TRBJ2-2, with 12 nucleotides matching TRBD2. CDR3 length equals 16 residues. V lost 5 bases to trimming and J lost 7 bases; unmatched junction nucleotides: 8. The germline V gene encodes CDR1 SGHAT and CDR2 FQNNGV. The CDR3, as DNA: TGTGCCAGCAGCCAGACTAGCGGGGGCTCTGGCGGGGAGCTGTTTTTT. Its translation is CASSQTSGGSGGELFF.

This sequence joins TRBV6-5 and TRBJ2-2, with D hard to call. Germline lookup yields CDR1 MNHEY and CDR2 SVGAGI. The V end lost 7 bases, the J end lost 8 bases, and 2 bases lay between the germline ends. This CDR3 contains 9 residues. CDR3 amino acids: CASKGELFF. CDR3 nucleotides: TGTGCCAGCAAAGGGGAGCTGTTTTTT.

This chain joins TRBV9 and TRBJ2-7; D gene unclear. The CDR3 contains 12 residues. The V end lost 3 bases, the J end lost 5 bases, and 9 bases lay between the germline ends. From germline, CDR1 is SGDLS and CDR2 YYNGEE. The CDR3 DNA sequence: TGTGCCAGCAGCGCAACCTTCCACGAGCAGTACTTC. Its translation is CASSATFHEQYF.

The chain links TRBV18 to TRBJ2-7; D is undetermined. V shed 3 bases and J shed 7 bases, with 16 bases lying between them. The CDR3 spans 14 residues. Germline CDR1 and CDR2: KGHSH and LQKENI. The CDR3 DNA sequence: TGTGCCAGCTCACCCCCGGGTGGGGTCTATGAGCAGTACTTC. Translating gives CASSPPGGVYEQYF.

This clone came up once. This sequence joins TRBV29-1 and TRBJ2-7; TRBD1 matches 8 bases. In germline, CDR1 is SQVTM, CDR2 ANQGSEA. The CDR3 totals 14 residues. V was pared by 6 bases and J by 2 bases, with 9 bases of the junction left unmatched. DNA of the CDR3: TGCAGCGTCCAGACAGGGGAGCCCCCCTACGAGCAGTACTTC. Its translation: CSVQTGEPPYEQYF.

This rearrangement joins TRBV11-2 to TRBJ1-6; D not resolved. This CDR3 contains 15 residues. Per the germline V gene, CDR1 is SGHAT and CDR2 is FQNNGV. The V end lost 1 base, the J end lost 2 bases, and 6 bases lay between the germline ends. The CDR3 coding sequence is TGTGCCAGCAGCTTAGTTGGCACCTATAATTCACCCCTCCACTTT. Translation gives CASSLVGTYNSPLHF.

The chain couples TRBV5-8 to TRBJ2-2; maybe TRBD1 (7 bases). Trimming stripped 4 bases from V and 4 bases from J, with 17 bases between. Germline V lookup: CDR1 SGHTS, CDR2 YDEGEE. This CDR3 has 16 amino acids. CDR3 DNA: TGTGCCAGCAGCGCCAACAGGGGAGGAATCACCGGGGAGCTGTTTTTT. It translates to CASSANRGGITGELFF.

The chain is built from TRBV6-1 and TRBJ2-6; TRBD1 matches 9 bases. Germline V lookup: CDR1 MNHNS, CDR2 SASEGT. This CDR3 is 15 amino acids long. The trim removed 4 bases at V and 5 bases at J, leaving 3 bases unmatched. DNA of the CDR3: TGTGCCAGCAGTGTCGGACAGGGGAGGGCCAACGTCCTGACTTTC. Amino acid sequence: CASSVGQGRANVLTF.

The chain links TRBV4-1 to TRBJ2-7; the match to TRBD1 covers 8 bases. This CDR3 has 15 amino acids. Germline trimming cut 4 bases from V and 0 bases from J; bases unmatched to any gene: 5. CDR1 and CDR2 (germline): MGHRA, YSYEKL. The CDR3 nucleotides read TGCGCCAGCAGCCCAAGGACAGGGAGCTCCTACGAGCAGTACTTC. This sequence encodes CASSPRTGSSYEQYF.

This chain joins TRBV19 and TRBJ2-5; D is unclear. The ends were cut back, 1 base at V and 4 bases at J, with 16 bases in the middle. Germline CDR1 LNHDA, CDR2 SQIVND (reference sequence). CDR3 length equals 16 residues. CDR3 sequence reads: CASSIGSGSRGETQYF. In DNA, the CDR3 is TGTGCCAGTAGTATAGGATCCGGATCCCGAGGAGAGACCCAGTACTTC.

The chain employs TRBV5-8 and TRBJ2-7; possibly TRBD2 for D (6 bases). Germline V gene data show CDR1 as SGHTS and CDR2 as YDEGEE. The CDR3 consists of 14 residues. Trimming pared 4 bases from V and 6 bases from J, leaving 17 bases between. CDR3 residues: CASSVSGVRGEQYF. CDR3 nucleotides: TGTGCCAGCAGCGTGTCGGGGGTACGGGGCGAGCAGTACTTC.

Only a few counts were recorded for this clone. This rearrangement joins TRBV19 to TRBJ1-6; D not resolved. From germline, CDR1 is LNHDA and CDR2 SQIVND (reference sequence). CDR3 length: 13 amino acids. V lost 6 bases, J lost 7 bases, and 10 bases lay in between. This CDR3 is CASRREANSPLHF. CDR3 nucleotide sequence: TGTGCCAGTAGAAGGGAGGCGAATTCACCCCTCCACTTT. Full variable domain (missing parts from reference TRBV19 and TRBJ1-6): DGGITQSPKYLFRKEGQNVTLSCEQNLNHDAMYWYRQDPGQGLRLIYYSQIVNDFQKGDIAEGYSVSREKKESFPLTVTSAQKNPTAFYLCASRREANSPLHFGNGTRLTVT.